This TCR beta chain was sequenced in a study of control samples from healthy donors and cancer patients (dated by TCRdb to 2019 to 2021). Details on this clone: Its antigen target is currently unknown. No much larger clone exists at a distance of one base, and base qualities are not known.

Compared with germline, V lacks 2 bases and J lacks 5 bases; bases without a gene match: 4. Inclusive of the bounding cysteine and phenylalanine, the CDR3 is 15 residues long. Only the CDR3 DNA stays, 45 bases, in frame from base 1. For CDR1 and CDR2, the germline V gene lists SGHTA and FQGNSA. Library preparation was by the immunoSEQ multiplex PCR assay. TCRdb provides this immuneACCESS table in a form limited to in-frame rearrangements. Some clones are lacking; in checked studies, under half of them reflect an unresolved V gene, and why the rest are absent is not known. A total of approximately 160,000 clones appear in this sample, roughly 93% of them only once. The ten largest make up about 4% of the sample.

This TCR was recovered from a woman aged 55-69 years in good health. The sequence joins TRBV7-2 to TRBJ2-5; 11 junctional bases match TRBD2. The sequencing input was blood. The CDR3 amino acid sequence is: CASSLIRTSGETQYF. The nucleotide sequence reads as follows: TGTGCCAGCAGCTTAATCCGGACTAGCGGGGAGACCCAGTACTTC.